The 16 T cell receptor beta chains reported below all come from one sample, sequenced in a study of blood T cell repertoires in COVID-19 (dated by TCRdb to about 2020). The library relied on the immunoSEQ multiplex PCR assay. In TCRdb, the immuneACCESS table is reduced to in-frame sequences with V and J assigned. These tables do not hold every clone; where another copy was compared, an unresolved V gene accounts for under half, and the others remain unexplained. The sample yields roughly 130,000 clones; roughly 90% were counted once. 4% to 5% of the sample lies in the top ten. Sequencing was carried out using peripheral blood. These TCRs come from a man aged 55 to 70 with COVID-19, enrolled during active disease.

This clone has a count of ten or more. This chain links TRBV6-1 with TRBJ1-2; D possibly corresponds to TRBD1 (5 bases). Germline CDR1 is MNHNS and CDR2 is SASEGT. Between the trimmed V and J ends, which lost 2 bases and 2 bases, there was a span of 12 bases. The CDR3 is made up of 15 amino acids. The CDR3 sequence is CASSERQGINYGYTF. The CDR3 nucleotides read TGTGCCAGCAGTGAACGGCAGGGCATCAACTATGGCTACACCTTC.

V usage is TRBV5-4 and J usage is TRBJ1-2; 12 bases are shared with TRBD1. The J segment lost 4 bases and the V segment lost 0 bases, leaving 7 bases of the junction unmatched. Germline assignment: CDR1 SGHNT and CDR2 YYREEE (reference sequence). The CDR3 loop spans 17 amino acids. The CDR3 reads CASSLEGDRGQAYGYTF. The CDR3, as DNA: TGTGCCAGCAGCTTGGAGGGGGACAGGGGGCAGGCCTATGGCTACACCTTC.

This clone was picked up a small number of times. The chain combines TRBV7-6 with TRBJ2-1; 11 bases agree with TRBD1. The ends lost 8 bases at V and 9 bases at J; junction bases unmatched: 9. CDR1 and CDR2 (germline): SGHVS, FNYEAQ. The CDR3 is made up of 14 amino acids. The CDR3 DNA sequence: TGTGCCAGCGCCAAAGGACAGGGGGCGGGTGAGCAGTTCTTC. Translating gives CASAKGQGAGEQFF.

V gene TRBV2 combines with J gene TRBJ2-3; perhaps TRBD1 as D (7 bases). This CDR3 region has 15 residues. Germline V CDR1 and CDR2: SNHLY, FYNNEI. The germline V and J ends were trimmed by 5 bases and 8 bases, with 20 bases remaining between them. CDR3 bases: TGTGCCAGCAGTCCCGACTCCCAGGGGGGTGGTACGCAGTATTTT. It encodes CASSPDSQGGGTQYF.

The chain uses TRBV30 and TRBJ1-1; tentatively, D is TRBD1 (5 bases). There are 12 residues in the CDR3. Germline lookup yields CDR1 GTSNPN and CDR2 SVGIG (reference sequence). V lost 2 bases and J 9 bases, leaving 13 bases between the germline ends. CDR3 bases: TGTGCCTGGAGTAGGCAGGGTCCTAAAGCTTTCTTT. It translates to CAWSRQGPKAFF.

The chain combines TRBV11-2 with TRBJ1-3, with TRBD1 matching 10 bases. The trim removed 4 bases at V and 5 bases at J, leaving 2 bases unmatched. Germline CDR1 SGHAT, CDR2 FQNNGV. This CDR3 is 14 amino acids long. Written as DNA, the CDR3 is TGTGCCAGCAGCTGGACAGGGGGACGAAACACCATATATTTT. Amino acid sequence: CASSWTGGRNTIYF.

The chain carries TRBV5-1 and TRBJ2-5, with D maybe TRBD2 (6 bases). The V end was cut by 4 bases, the J end by 2 bases, with 18 bases between. Germline CDR1 SGHRS, CDR2 YFSETQ. The CDR3 is 16 amino acids. DNA for the CDR3: TGCGCCAGCAGCCCCTCCGACCGGGACTCACAAGAGACCCAGTACTTC. It encodes CASSPSDRDSQETQYF.

The rearrangement joins TRBV24-1 to TRBJ2-2; 7 nucleotides align to TRBD2. Germline assignment: CDR1 KGHDR and CDR2 SFDVKD. With V trimmed by 9 bases and J by 6 bases, 6 bases remained unmatched. The CDR3 extends over 13 amino acids. The CDR3 spells CATGLVGAGELFF. The CDR3 DNA sequence: TGTGCCACCGGACTAGTCGGTGCCGGGGAGCTGTTTTTT.

V gene TRBV6-4 combines with J gene TRBJ1-5; no clear D. V gave up 7 bases and J gave up 7 bases, with 17 bases separating them. The CDR3 length is 14 residues. Germline V lookup: CDR1 MRHNA, CDR2 SNTAGT. The CDR3 DNA sequence: TGTGCCAGCACCGCATTTGAGGGAGGACAGCCCCAGCATTTT. Protein: CASTAFEGGQPQHF.

The rearrangement links TRBV7-9 to TRBJ1-6, with 10 bases matching TRBD1. The CDR3 spans 16 residues. V shed 1 base and J 9 bases; nucleotides not matched to a gene: 6. Per the germline V gene, CDR1 is SEHNR and CDR2 is FQNEAQ (reference sequence). CDR3 region: CASSLGGTGEPSPLHF. DNA of the CDR3: TGTGCCAGCAGCTTAGGAGGGACAGGGGAACCTTCACCCCTCCACTTT.

V gene TRBV29-1 combines with J gene TRBJ2-7; 14 positions agree with TRBD2. The CDR3 extends over 16 amino acids. Germline CDR1 SQVTM, CDR2 ANQGSEA. Unmatched junction bases numbered 13, after V lost 8 bases and J lost 4 bases. CDR3 in amino acids: CSSIPGLAGATYEQYF. In DNA, the CDR3 is TGCAGCTCCATTCCGGGACTAGCGGGAGCAACGTACGAGCAGTACTTC.

This clone was detected a few times. The chain is built from TRBV6-2 or TRBV6-3 and TRBJ2-1, with D unresolved. The V gene lost 2 bases and the J gene lost 2 bases, with 4 bases spanning the gap. The CDR3 has 13 amino acids. CDR1 is MNHEY and CDR2 is SVGEGT in the germline V gene. CDR3 region: CASSYATYNEQFF. CDR3 DNA sequence: TGTGCCAGCAGTTACGCTACCTACAATGAGCAGTTCTTC.

The chain combines TRBV27 with TRBJ1-2; tentative D call: TRBD1 (6 bases). Germline-derived CDR1 and CDR2 are MNHEY and SMNVEV (reference sequence). Trimming took 3 bases from V and 6 from J, leaving 11 bases between them. The CDR3 has 13 residues. The CDR3 DNA follows: TGTGCCAGCAGTTTGGGGTCAGGGGATGGCTACACCTTC. This translates into CASSLGSGDGYTF.

Concerning this clone: Its ends do not fully match the called genes, so a read error is possible. The chain links TRBV28 to TRBJ2-7; TRBD1 aligns across 9 bases. Germline values: CDR1 MDHEN, CDR2 SYDVKM. This CDR3 has 12 amino acids. The CDR3 here is CASSLGTGNKHF. CDR3 nucleotide sequence: TGTGCCAGCAGTCTCGGGACAGGGAATAAGCACTTC. Full variable domain (rest looked up from reference TRBV28 and TRBJ2-7): DVKVTQSSRYLVKRTGEKVFLECVQDMDHENMFWYRQDPGLGLRLIYFSYDVKMKEKGDIPEGYSVSREKKERFSLILESASTNQTSMYLCASSLGTGNKHFGPGTRLTVT.

This chain links TRBV30 with TRBJ1-4; D gene unclear. The CDR3 covers 17 residues. With 2 bases removed from V and 0 bases from J, the gap between germline ends came to 16 bases. In germline, CDR1 is GTSNPN, CDR2 SVGIG (reference sequence). CDR3 loop: CAWSPGSHSTTNEKLFF. In DNA form, the CDR3 reads TGTGCCTGGAGTCCGGGGAGTCACTCCACAACTAATGAAAAACTGTTTTTT.

The chain is built from TRBV30 and TRBJ2-7; the match to TRBD1 covers 7 bases. V lost 4 bases, J lost 2 bases, and 8 bases stayed unmatched. Per the germline V gene, CDR1 is GTSNPN and CDR2 is SVGIG (reference sequence). This CDR3 is built from 14 residues. CDR3 sequence: CAWTPRDRAYEQYF. CDR3 coding DNA: TGTGCCTGGACCCCTAGGGACAGAGCCTACGAGCAGTACTTC.